This section outlines one TCR beta chain sequence together with its context. What it binds is not known. These data are taken from a study of OX40 agonist ivuxolimab in advanced cancers. Whole-study context: Cancers in dose escalation were hepatocellular, melanoma, renal cell and head and neck. Prior anti-PD-1, anti-PD-L1 or anti-CTLA-4 therapy was allowed; approximately 40% had some.

Some clones are missing from TCRdb's copy, which holds only in-frame ones; the method was immunoSEQ multiplex PCR. The data show tens of thousands of clones, 85% to 90% seen once. Study results and limitations: Still undetermined is the antigen specificity of the expanded peripheral T cells. Expanded clones were, on average, more numerous among CD8+ T cells than CD4+.

This CDR3 comprises 17 residues. V trimming: 1 base; J trimming: 0 bases; junction bases outside the gene matches: 6. Germline V gene data show CDR1 as SGHAT and CDR2 as FQNNGV. The chain recombines TRBV11-2 with TRBJ2-1, with 7 bases fitting TRBD2. This material consisted of CD4+ or CD8+ T cells sorted from blood, taken in a trial of the OX40 agonist ivuxolimab. The TCR sequence derives from an adult with an advanced solid tumor such as melanoma, head and neck, liver or kidney cancer. CDR3 DNA: TGTGCCAGCAGCTTAGTGGGACTACGGAGCTCCTACAATGAGCAGTTCTTC. It translates to CASSLVGLRSSYNEQFF.